This T cell receptor beta chain was retrieved from a study of shared clonotypes between healthy human individuals. Germline V gene lookup returns CDR1 SGHDT and CDR2 YYEEEE. The CDR3 loop spans 15 amino acids. V lost 4 bases, J lost 3 bases, and 5 bases stayed unmatched. Study-wide points: The authors sampled blood alone, and tissue repertoires likely differ.

As defined, naive CD8 cells were CD45RO-negative and positively selected for CCR7, with terminally differentiated effector memory CD45RA+ cells excluded. Some clones are missing from TCRdb's copy, which holds only in-frame ones; the method was immunoSEQ multiplex PCR. This table holds approximately 650,000 clones, over 95% found once. Of note for this clone: The antigen is not known.

This rearrangement joins TRBV5-6 to TRBJ2-5; 11 nucleotides align to TRBD2. This TCR was sampled from a woman aged 25-40 years in good health. Sequenced: naive CD8+ T cells sorted from blood. CDR3 in DNA: TGTGCCAGCAGCCAAGGGACTAGCGGAGAAGAGACCCAGTACTTC. Residues: CASSQGTSGEETQYF.